What follows are 27 T cell receptor beta chains derived from one specimen sequenced in a study of blood T cell repertoires in COVID-19. The table came from immunoSEQ multiplex PCR; TCRdb's copy has only in-frame clones and leaves some out. The profile shows about 230,000 clones, approximately 89% of them singletons. The specimen sequenced was PBMCs or T cells enriched from blood (not recorded which). Receptor source: a woman aged 25 to 45 with acute COVID-19.

The chain couples TRBV27 to TRBJ2-1; D is perhaps TRBD1 (6 bases). Germline CDR1 is MNHEY and CDR2 is SMNVEV (reference sequence). CDR3 length: 14 amino acids. V was cut by 2 bases and J by 2 bases, with 7 bases left in between. This CDR3 reads CASSLGGAYNEQFF. CDR3 DNA: TGTGCCAGCAGTTTAGGGGGCGCCTACAATGAGCAGTTCTTC.

This rearrangement joins TRBV6-5 to TRBJ1-5; 7 positions match TRBD1. CDR1 and CDR2 from the germline V gene are MNHEY and SVGAGI. The trim removed 7 bases at V and 4 bases at J, leaving 10 bases unmatched. The CDR3 is made up of 15 amino acids. As DNA, the CDR3 is TGTGCCAGCACCCCAGGCGGGGACAGAAATCAGCCCCAGCATTTT. It yields the protein CASTPGGDRNQPQHF.

CDR3 nucleotides: TGTGCCATCAGTGAGTCGGGCTGGGAGACCCAGTACTTC. As protein: CAISESGWETQYF. This chain links TRBV10-3 with TRBJ2-5; no clear D. CDR1 is ENHRY, CDR2 SYGVKD, per germline. CDR3 size: 13 residues. Trimming took off 0 bases at V and 5 bases at J, with 7 bases between the two ends.

This clone is a singleton in its sample. This chain links TRBV30 with TRBJ2-3; tentatively, D is TRBD2 (5 bases). Between the trimmed V and J ends, which lost 4 bases and 0 bases, there was a span of 11 bases. CDR3 length equals 14 residues. In germline, CDR1 is GTSNPN, CDR2 SVGIG (reference sequence). CDR3 residues: CAWIRGTSTDTQYF. In DNA, the CDR3 is TGTGCCTGGATCCGGGGAACTAGCACAGATACGCAGTATTTT.

The J gene is TRBJ1-1, the V gene TRBV11-2; no reliable D call. This CDR3 comprises 15 residues. Germline V gene data show CDR1 as SGHAT and CDR2 as FQNNGV. Trimming left V 0 bases short and J 4 bases short, with 12 bases between. The CDR3 nucleotides are TGTGCCAGCAGCTTAGAAGGAGGGTCTGGCACTGAAGCTTTCTTT. Translation: CASSLEGGSGTEAFF.

The chain carries TRBV7-9 and TRBJ1-3, with a tentative D call TRBD1 (6 bases). Trimming took off 2 bases at V and 4 bases at J, with 9 bases between the two ends. Per the germline V gene, CDR1 is SEHNR and CDR2 is FQNEAQ (reference sequence). The CDR3 is 14 residues long. The CDR3 DNA reads as TGTGCCAGCAGCTTAAGAGGGGGAGGAAACACCATATATTTT. This encodes CASSLRGGGNTIYF. The full variable domain, rest sourced from reference TRBV7-9 and TRBJ1-3, is DTGVSQNPRHKITKRGQNVTFRCDPISEHNRLYWYRQTLGQGPEFLTYFQNEAQLEKSRLLSDRFSAERPKGSFSTLEIQRTEQGDSAMYLCASSLRGGGNTIYFGEGSWLTVV.

The chain joins TRBV10-2 to TRBJ1-6; TRBD1 aligns across 7 bases. Per the germline V gene, CDR1 is WSHSY and CDR2 is SAAADI. The CDR3 has 18 residues. V dropped 3 bases and J dropped 8; count of bases not matched to a gene: 16. The CDR3 nucleotides are TGCGCCAGCAGTGAACCAGGATTGACAGGGAGGTCGGATTCACCCCTCCACTTT. Encoded protein: CASSEPGLTGRSDSPLHF.

The chain's CDR3 is CASSPNLARTVREQYF. As DNA, the CDR3 is TGTGCCAGCAGCCCGAACTTGGCACGGACAGTTCGCGAGCAGTACTTC. The gene calls are TRBV3-1 (or the pseudogene TRBV3-2) and TRBJ2-7; TRBD1 is a possible D gene (6 bases). The CDR3 contains 16 residues. The ends were cut back, 4 bases at V and 6 bases at J, with 22 bases in the middle. Per the germline V gene, CDR1 is LGHDT and CDR2 is YNNKEL (reference sequence).

This chain uses TRBV28 with TRBJ2-7, with TRBD1 matching over 8 bases. This CDR3 is built from 15 residues. The V gene end was trimmed by 5 bases and the J gene end by 5 bases; junction bases not matched to a gene: 11. The germline CDR1 and CDR2 sequences are MDHEN and SYDVKM. The CDR3 DNA is TGTGCCAGCAGTATCGACAGGGCGGACAGGGACGAGCAGTACTTC. It codes for CASSIDRADRDEQYF. Filled out from reference TRBV28 and TRBJ2-7, the complete variable domain reads DVKVTQSSRYLVKRTGEKVFLECVQDMDHENMFWYRQDPGLGLRLIYFSYDVKMKEKGDIPEGYSVSREKKERFSLILESASTNQTSMYLCASSIDRADRDEQYFGPGTRLTVT.

The rearrangement links TRBV7-6 to TRBJ1-1; perhaps TRBD1 as D (6 bases). Trimming left V 5 bases short and J 4 bases short, with 11 bases between. The germline CDR1 and CDR2 sequences are SGHVS and FNYEAQ. CDR3 length: 13 residues. The CDR3 bases are TGTGCCAGCAGCCTTACAGGGCTCACTGAAGCTTTCTTT. It specifies CASSLTGLTEAFF.

V is TRBV28 and J is TRBJ2-5, with 7 bases identical to TRBD2. This CDR3 is 16 amino acids long. CDR1 is MDHEN and CDR2 is SYDVKM in the germline V gene. The trim removed 3 bases at V and 5 bases at J, leaving 12 bases unmatched. As DNA, the CDR3 is TGTGCCAGCAGTTTTCGGGGGGTTTTACTCGGTGAGACCCAGTACTTC. The encoded protein is CASSFRGVLLGETQYF.

This sequence joins TRBV6-2 or TRBV6-3 and TRBJ2-6; the D is unclear. CDR1 is MNHEY, CDR2 SVGEGT, per germline. There are 17 residues in the CDR3. With 3 bases removed from V and 2 bases from J, the gap between germline ends came to 14 bases. The CDR3 sequence: CASSYYYTGTGANVLTF. CDR3 nucleotides: TGTGCCAGCAGTTATTATTATACGGGTACTGGGGCCAACGTCCTGACTTTC.

V is TRBV28 and J is TRBJ2-2; 8 bases are shared with TRBD2. Germline-derived CDR1 and CDR2 are MDHEN and SYDVKM. The ends lost 5 bases at V and 7 bases at J; junction bases unmatched: 18. The CDR3 is made up of 18 amino acids. As DNA, the CDR3 is TGTGCCAGCAGTCCCCACCGCGGGGGGCCTCAGGTAAACGGGGAGCTGTTTTTT. This gives the protein CASSPHRGGPQVNGELFF. Full variable domain (outside the CDR3, taken from reference TRBV28 and TRBJ2-2): DVKVTQSSRYLVKRTGEKVFLECVQDMDHENMFWYRQDPGLGLRLIYFSYDVKMKEKGDIPEGYSVSREKKERFSLILESASTNQTSMYLCASSPHRGGPQVNGELFFGEGSRLTVL.

This chain links TRBV11-3 with TRBJ2-1, with 10 bases identical to TRBD2. The CDR3 spans 16 residues. Trimming at V came to 5 bases and at J to 12 bases, leaving 16 bases not matched to a gene. CDR1 is SGHNT and CDR2 is YENEEA in the germline V gene. The CDR3 reads CASSPHSSGGQLRQFF. CDR3 in DNA: TGTGCCAGCAGCCCTCACTCTAGCGGGGGCCAATTACGGCAGTTCTTC.

This clone was detected once. The chain employs TRBV19 and TRBJ2-1, with D perhaps TRBD1 (9 bases). Germline values: CDR1 LNHDA, CDR2 SQIVND (reference sequence). Trimming removed 7 bases at V and 4 bases at J, with 26 bases between. CDR3 length equals 18 residues. CDR3 amino acids: CASTSDRGRASGYNEQFF. Written as DNA, the CDR3 is TGTGCCAGTACCTCGGACAGGGGACGGGCTAGCGGGTACAATGAGCAGTTCTTC.

The genes are TRBV5-1 and TRBJ2-3; D unclear. Trimming stripped 7 bases from V and 5 bases from J, with 14 bases between. Germline CDR1 is SGHRS and CDR2 is YFSETQ. This CDR3 is 13 amino acids long. The CDR3 nucleotides are TGCGCCAGCTTTAGTATCTCGGGAGATACGCAGTATTTT. Its translation: CASFSISGDTQYF.

This clone was seen a handful of times. V gene TRBV30 combines with J gene TRBJ2-6; D not certain. This CDR3 spans 16 amino acids. The V gene's germline CDR1 is GTSNPN and CDR2 SVGIG (reference sequence). Deletions cut 4 bases from V and 1 base from J, with 14 bases between. The CDR3 reads CAWTGAPISGANVLTF. The CDR3, as DNA: TGTGCCTGGACAGGTGCCCCCATTTCTGGGGCCAACGTCCTGACTTTC.

This chain connects TRBV24-1 to TRBJ1-2; 7 bases align to TRBD1. V shed 7 bases and J 5 bases; nucleotides not matched to a gene: 6. The germline V gene encodes CDR1 KGHDR and CDR2 SFDVKD. The CDR3 loop spans 13 amino acids. CDR3 protein: CATSSDRAYGYTF. The CDR3 region has the DNA TGTGCCACCAGCTCAGACAGGGCTTATGGCTACACCTTC.

The chain combines TRBV6-5 with TRBJ2-7, with 9 bases identical to TRBD1. V lost 6 bases and J lost 4; bases outside the gene matches: 7. The CDR3 has 14 amino acids. Germline V gene data show CDR1 as MNHEY and CDR2 as SVGAGI. The CDR3 is CASSLGQGRYEQYF. Here the CDR3 DNA reads TGTGCCAGCAGCTTGGGACAGGGAAGGTACGAGCAGTACTTC.

The rearrangement links TRBV6-5 to TRBJ1-6; 7 positions agree with TRBD1. From germline, CDR1 is MNHEY and CDR2 SVGAGI. V dropped 5 bases and J dropped 9; count of bases not matched to a gene: 7. The CDR3 totals 14 residues. The CDR3: CASSPDRSGSPLHF. In nucleotides, the CDR3 is TGTGCCAGCAGTCCGGACAGGTCGGGTTCACCCCTCCACTTT.

This chain connects TRBV28 to TRBJ2-4, with 10 bases matching TRBD2. Germline-derived CDR1 and CDR2 are MDHEN and SYDVKM. This CDR3 spans 15 amino acids. Trimming cost V 5 bases and J 8 bases; bases outside gene matches: 9. CDR3 in DNA: TGTGCCAGCAGTCCTCAGCGGGGGGGCAGATACATTCAGTACTTC. Translated: CASSPQRGGRYIQYF. Filled out from reference TRBV28 and TRBJ2-4, the complete variable domain reads DVKVTQSSRYLVKRTGEKVFLECVQDMDHENMFWYRQDPGLGLRLIYFSYDVKMKEKGDIPEGYSVSREKKERFSLILESASTNQTSMYLCASSPQRGGRYIQYFGAGTRLSVL.

This clone has a single count. This chain links TRBV4-1 with TRBJ1-2; D is uncertain. The germline gives CDR1 MGHRA, CDR2 YSYEKL. The CDR3 contains 15 residues. With 0 bases removed from V and 2 bases from J, the gap between germline ends came to 10 bases. This CDR3 reads CASSQDNSANYGYTF. The DNA of the CDR3 is TGCGCCAGCAGCCAAGATAACAGTGCCAACTATGGCTACACCTTC.

The chain links TRBV9 to TRBJ2-3, with 9 nucleotides matching TRBD2. Unmatched junction bases numbered 6, after V lost 4 bases and J lost 3 bases. The CDR3 contains 15 residues. The germline V gene encodes CDR1 SGDLS and CDR2 YYNGEE. This CDR3 reads CASSPRGLATDTQYF. In nucleotides, the CDR3 is TGTGCCAGCAGCCCCAGAGGACTAGCGACAGATACGCAGTATTTT.

The chain recombines TRBV6-5 with TRBJ1-2; TRBD1 aligns across 9 bases. The germline CDR1 and CDR2 sequences are MNHEY and SVGAGI. The CDR3 length is 15 residues. The J segment lost 2 bases and the V segment lost 6 bases, leaving 7 bases of the junction unmatched. CDR3 DNA: TGTGCCAGCAGATCCCGGACAGGGGAAAACTATGGCTACACCTTC. Its protein product is CASRSRTGENYGYTF.

For this clone: This specimen includes other DNA sequences encoding the same CDR3. The gene calls are TRBV2 and TRBJ1-5, with D possibly matching TRBD1 (6 bases). V lost 6 bases and J 7 bases, leaving 10 bases between the germline ends. The germline gives CDR1 SNHLY, CDR2 FYNNEI. The CDR3 has 12 amino acids. This CDR3 is CASSRGGQPQHF. Written as DNA, the CDR3 is TGTGCCAGCAGCAGGGGAGGGCAGCCCCAGCATTTT.

The rearrangement links TRBV5-1 to TRBJ2-7, with D perhaps matching TRBD1 (6 bases). Between the trimmed V and J ends, which lost 4 bases and 5 bases, there was a span of 10 bases. This CDR3 contains 12 residues. Germline V gives CDR1 SGHRS, CDR2 YFSETQ. CDR3 sequence reads: CASSADRNEQYF. The CDR3 DNA reads as TGCGCCAGCAGCGCTGACAGGAACGAGCAGTACTTC.

Turning to this clone: The identical CDR3 is also encoded by other nucleotide sequences in the sample. The gene calls are TRBV7-2 and TRBJ2-5; 12 bases are a match to TRBD2. This CDR3 has 16 amino acids. Germline V CDR1 and CDR2: SGHTA, FQGNSA. Trimming removed 0 bases from V and 5 bases from J; junction bases left unmatched: 4. The CDR3 region has the DNA TGTGCCAGCAGCTTAGCCCTAGCGGGGGGGCTCGAGACCCAGTACTTC. This sequence encodes CASSLALAGGLETQYF. Looking up the rest from reference TRBV7-2 and TRBJ2-5 gives the full variable domain: GAGVSQSPSNKVTEKGKDVELRCDPISGHTALYWYRQSLGQGLEFLIYFQGNSAPDKSGLPSDRFSAERTGGSVSTLTIQRTQQEDSAVYLCASSLALAGGLETQYFGPGTRLLVL.